Listed below are T cell receptor beta chains from one sample, sequenced in a study of T cells expressing NK-cell markers. TCRdb re-called the 5' RACE reads and shows each CDR3 protein once, DNA omitted. The data show under 200,000 distinct CDR3 sequences, and the top ten clones hold approximately 18%. The sample taken for sequencing was blood T cells: a sorted CD56 or NKG2C T cell subset, CD4+ or CD8+ T cells, or bulk PBMC T cells (not recorded which). The receptors shown here come from a woman aged 18-70 years in good health. Each CDR3 is given with its conserved first and last residue. The order of the fields is CDR3 length, V gene, J gene, CDR3 protein.

len: 17
v_gene: TRBV27
j_gene: TRBJ1-3
CDR3aa: CASSPLGPVRSGNTIYF

len: 14
v_gene: TRBV2
j_gene: TRBJ2-3
CDR3aa: CASSWTGGRDTQYF

len: 14
v_gene: TRBV4-1
j_gene: TRBJ1-1
CDR3aa: CASSQGTANTEAFF

len: 15
v_gene: TRBV18
j_gene: TRBJ1-3
CDR3aa: CASSKTRESGNTIYF

len: 16
v_gene: TRBV7-2
j_gene: TRBJ2-3
CDR3aa: CASSRGASLITDTQYF

len: 12
v_gene: TRBV14
j_gene: TRBJ2-3
CDR3aa: CASSQVADTQYF

len: 13
v_gene: TRBV20-1
j_gene: TRBJ2-5
CDR3aa: CSARSDIHETQYF

len: 12
v_gene: TRBV7-2
j_gene: TRBJ1-5
CDR3aa: CASSPINQPQHF

len: 14
v_gene: TRBV12-3/TRBV12-4
j_gene: TRBJ1-6
CDR3aa: CASSGRLYNSPLHF

len: 14
v_gene: TRBV4-2
j_gene: TRBJ2-2
CDR3aa: CASSQERLNGELFF

len: 13
v_gene: TRBV3-1
j_gene: TRBJ2-1
CDR3aa: CASSQTLAGGTFF

len: 15
v_gene: TRBV5-1
j_gene: TRBJ1-5
CDR3aa: CASRGRLDSNQPQHF

len: 13
v_gene: TRBV14
j_gene: TRBJ1-5
CDR3aa: CASSQQPGGPQHF

len: 17
v_gene: TRBV11-2
j_gene: TRBJ2-2
CDR3aa: CASSLVPGGPNTGELFF

len: 15
v_gene: TRBV4-1
j_gene: TRBJ2-7
CDR3aa: CASSQPGTGAHEQYF

len: 15
v_gene: TRBV5-1
j_gene: TRBJ2-5
CDR3aa: CASSLVTRGPETQYF

len: 14
v_gene: TRBV2
j_gene: TRBJ1-2
CDR3aa: CASSVDTSRDGYTF

len: 15
v_gene: TRBV5-1
j_gene: TRBJ1-2
CDR3aa: CASSKGTGQYDGYTF

len: 13
v_gene: TRBV7-3
j_gene: TRBJ2-1
CDR3aa: CASSLNSANEQFF

len: 13
v_gene: TRBV5-1
j_gene: TRBJ2-7
CDR3aa: CASTETGNYEQYF

len: 16
v_gene: TRBV6-2/TRBV6-3
j_gene: TRBJ2-3
CDR3aa: CASREQGAQDADTQYF

len: 13
v_gene: TRBV5-1
j_gene: TRBJ2-5
CDR3aa: CASSRGGLETQYF

len: 14
v_gene: TRBV19
j_gene: TRBJ1-2
CDR3aa: CASSRNEANYGYTF

len: 16
v_gene: TRBV9
j_gene: TRBJ1-1
CDR3aa: CASSVVPGQMNTEAFF

len: 15
v_gene: TRBV7-2
j_gene: TRBJ2-1
CDR3aa: CASSLVGDSYNEQFF

len: 14
v_gene: TRBV25-1
j_gene: TRBJ2-7
CDR3aa: CASSKLATTYEQYF

len: 13
v_gene: TRBV30
j_gene: TRBJ2-7
CDR3aa: CAWSEQSSYEQYF

len: 15
v_gene: TRBV19
j_gene: TRBJ2-1
CDR3aa: CASSLRTSGSAEQFF

len: 15
v_gene: TRBV6-5
j_gene: TRBJ2-7
CDR3aa: CASISGGGGSPQQYF

len: 13
v_gene: TRBV20-1
j_gene: TRBJ1-5
CDR3aa: CSALDEGNQPQHF

len: 13
v_gene: TRBV19
j_gene: TRBJ1-1
CDR3aa: CASTRIQDTEAFF

len: 14
v_gene: TRBV15
j_gene: TRBJ1-1
CDR3aa: CATSSTGFGTEAFF

len: 14
v_gene: TRBV9
j_gene: TRBJ1-1
CDR3aa: CASSEGGMNTEAFF

len: 13
v_gene: TRBV7-2
j_gene: TRBJ2-5
CDR3aa: CASTRDQRKTQYF

len: 14
v_gene: TRBV10-3
j_gene: TRBJ2-1
CDR3aa: CAIKARGGRVEQFF

len: 17
v_gene: TRBV4-1
j_gene: TRBJ2-5
CDR3aa: CASSQWPRDSPKETQYF

len: 16
v_gene: TRBV9
j_gene: TRBJ1-1
CDR3aa: CASSVGAGGMNTEAFF

len: 15
v_gene: TRBV12-3/TRBV12-4
j_gene: TRBJ1-5
CDR3aa: CASTSGGLGNQPQHF

len: 16
v_gene: TRBV4-1
j_gene: TRBJ1-6
CDR3aa: CASSRTGVGDNSPLHF

len: 16
v_gene: TRBV4-1
j_gene: TRBJ1-5
CDR3aa: CASSQVRGQSNQPQHF

len: 14
v_gene: TRBV20-1
j_gene: TRBJ1-1
CDR3aa: CSATPGGVNTEAFF

len: 16
v_gene: TRBV20-1
j_gene: TRBJ2-2
CDR3aa: CSARDGTGGGTGELFF

len: 19
v_gene: TRBV4-2
j_gene: TRBJ2-2
CDR3aa: CASGSTGGRRSQNTGELFF

len: 16
v_gene: TRBV5-1
j_gene: TRBJ2-1
CDR3aa: CASSWGTSASYNEQFF

len: 15
v_gene: TRBV12-3/TRBV12-4
j_gene: TRBJ1-6
CDR3aa: CASSSQQGRGSPLHF

len: 14
v_gene: TRBV7-9
j_gene: TRBJ1-1
CDR3aa: CASSSDKQNTEAFF

len: 14
v_gene: TRBV27
j_gene: TRBJ1-4
CDR3aa: CASSSKIVEEKLFF

len: 13
v_gene: TRBV27
j_gene: TRBJ2-7
CDR3aa: CASSITRSYEQYF

len: 13
v_gene: TRBV20-1
j_gene: TRBJ2-3
CDR3aa: CSQTSGVGDTQYF

len: 14
v_gene: TRBV20-1
j_gene: TRBJ2-1
CDR3aa: CSARAGLPYNEQFF

len: 16
v_gene: TRBV6-7
j_gene: TRBJ2-1
CDR3aa: CASSYHPPGLVNEQFF

len: 14
v_gene: TRBV7-3
j_gene: TRBJ1-1
CDR3aa: CASSPGLVNTEAFF

len: 18
v_gene: TRBV24-1
j_gene: TRBJ1-2
CDR3aa: CATRRVCHLPDGSYGYTF